This is a list of T cell receptor beta chains from one sample in a study of T cells and Merkel cell carcinoma outcomes. Clones were read by immunoSEQ multiplex PCR, and TCRdb kept only the in-frame ones, dropping some. The sample records 15,000 to 17,000 clones, 75% to 85% being singletons. The sequencing input was tumor tissue from Merkel cell carcinoma. The receptors here all came from a human donor with Merkel cell carcinoma. Each CDR3 is given with its conserved first and last residue. The order of the fields is D gene, V gene, clone size, J gene, CDR3 protein, CDR3 DNA. D genes are given only for firm matches. For some rows the clone size is stated as once, few or many, or as a class when expanded; others skip it.

>-|TRBV27|-|TRBJ1-2
CASSLYGGINYGYTF
TGTGCCAGCAGTTTATATGGGGGGATTAACTATGGCTACACCTTC
>TRBD1|TRBV7-9|-|TRBJ1-4
CASSPIGQGGFF
TGTGCCAGCAGCCCAATCGGACAGGGTGGGTTTTTT
>-|TRBV27|once|TRBJ1-2
CASRPGRNNYGYTF
TGTGCCAGCAGACCGGGACGGAACAACTATGGCTACACCTTC
>TRBD2|TRBV11-2|-|TRBJ2-3
CASSVQTSGTDTQYF
TGTGCCAGCAGCGTTCAGACTAGCGGCACAGATACGCAGTATTTT
>-|TRBV5-1|-|TRBJ1-6
CASSERIYNSPLHF
TGCGCCAGCAGCGAGAGAATCTATAATTCACCCCTCCACTTT
>-|TRBV18|-|TRBJ2-7
CASSPTRLDEQYF
TGTGCCAGCTCACCTACTAGGTTAGACGAGCAGTACTTC
>-|TRBV25-1|-|TRBJ1-3
CASKFGNTIYF
TGTGCCAGCAAGTTTGGAAACACCATATATTTT
>-|TRBV6-4|-|TRBJ2-3
CASSDPYSDTQYF
TGTGCCAGCAGTGACCCTTATTCCGATACGCAGTATTTT
>TRBD2|TRBV6-5|once|TRBJ2-1
CASSPSGIGEQFF
TGTGCCAGCAGTCCTAGCGGGATAGGTGAGCAGTTCTTC
>-|TRBV6-6|-|TRBJ1-3
CASSLGGNTIYF
TGTGCCAGCAGCCTAGGGGGAAACACCATATATTTT
>TRBD1|TRBV6-5|-|TRBJ1-6
CASSYSPGGNSPLHF
TGTGCCAGCAGTTACTCGCCAGGGGGGAATTCACCCCTCCACTTT
>-|TRBV5-4|-|TRBJ1-3
CASSSLDSTVGNTIYF
TGTGCCAGCAGCTCGTTGGACTCAACAGTCGGGAACACCATATATTTT
>TRBD1|TRBV18|-|TRBJ1-5
CASSPQTGGIGQPQHF
TGTGCCAGCTCACCGCAGACAGGGGGTATTGGACAGCCCCAGCATTTT
>-|TRBV19|large|TRBJ1-5
CASSISEGNQPQHF
TGTGCCAGTAGTATTTCTGAGGGAAATCAGCCCCAGCATTTT
>-|TRBV5-1|-|TRBJ1-1
CASSLERGNTEAFF
TGCGCCAGCAGCTTGGAGAGGGGGAACACTGAAGCTTTCTTT
>-|TRBV6-5|-|TRBJ1-2
CASSYGLAGDGYTF
TGTGCCAGCAGTTACGGTTTGGCAGGGGATGGCTACACCTTC
>-|TRBV5-1|-|TRBJ1-1
CASSLDHLRGTEAFF
TGCGCCAGCAGCTTGGACCATTTAAGGGGCACTGAAGCTTTCTTT
>-|TRBV19|-|TRBJ1-4
CASSMDRELFF
TGTGCCAGTAGTATGGACCGAGAACTGTTTTTT
>-|TRBV28|once|TRBJ2-7
CASSPLSYEQYF
TGTGCCAGCAGTCCACTGAGCTACGAGCAGTACTTC
>TRBD1|TRBV7-9|-|TRBJ1-1
CASSPGTANTEAFF
TGTGCCAGCAGCCCCGGGACAGCGAACACTGAAGCTTTCTTT
>TRBD2|TRBV9|-|TRBJ2-1
CASSPPGLAIGEQFF
TGTGCCAGCAGCCCTCCGGGACTAGCGATAGGTGAGCAGTTCTTC
>-|TRBV28|-|TRBJ1-2
CASSSEGLPNYGYTF
TGTGCCAGCAGTTCCGAAGGACTCCCTAACTATGGCTACACCTTC
>-|TRBV2|-|TRBJ1-3
CASSIGVPTIYF
TGTGCCAGCAGTATAGGGGTGCCCACCATATATTTT
>-|TRBV29-1|-|TRBJ2-7
CSVGGALYEQYF
TGCAGCGTTGGCGGGGCGCTTTACGAGCAGTACTTC
>-|TRBV5-1|-|TRBJ1-1
CASSLDRNTEAFF
TGCGCCAGCAGCTTGGATAGGAACACTGAAGCTTTCTTT
>TRBD1|TRBV7-9|-|TRBJ1-4
CASSLASGRGPEKLFF
TGTGCCAGCAGCTTAGCGTCGGGCAGGGGGCCTGAAAAACTGTTTTTT